Sequencing of this TCR beta chain was carried out in a study of blood T cell repertoires in COVID-19. Germline V CDR1 and CDR2: SGHTS, YDEGEE. V was shortened by 4 bases and J by 3 bases, with 13 bases between the two germline ends. This CDR3 has 15 amino acids. TCRdb's table, derived via immunoSEQ multiplex PCR, lists solely in-frame clones and lacks some. Found here are 210,000 or so clones, around nine tenths of them singletons; the top ten hold 2.5% to 3%. The specimen was peripheral blood. The rearrangement uses TRBV5-8 and TRBJ1-4; D remains unclear. The source of this sequence is an older woman with acute or convalescent COVID-19. The CDR3 region has the DNA TGTGCCAGCAGCGGCTTTTGGTTCGCTAATGAAAAACTGTTTTTT. Translating gives CASSGFWFANEKLFF.